What follows describes a single T cell receptor beta chain. This was a deep-level run. The data were produced by immunoSEQ multiplex PCR, yet TCRdb's version contains in-frame clones alone and is incomplete. The sample lists some 550,000 clones; more than 95% were seen once. Trimming removed 0 bases at V and 3 bases at J, with 18 bases between. The CDR3 totals 18 residues. The germline CDR1 and CDR2 sequences are SEHNR and FQNEAQ (reference sequence). Recent acute infections and vaccinations were absent in the healthy HIV-negative adult donors. This sample stems from a study of shared clonotypes between healthy human individuals. The wider study: Participating donors consisted of two women and a few men aged 18 to 49. Per donor, CD8 memory used one plate, CD8 naive used two, CD4 memory used three and CD4 naive used three.

The chain carries TRBV7-9 and TRBJ2-4, with D perhaps TRBD1 or TRBD2 (5 bases each). Sequencing was performed on naive CD4+ T cells sorted from blood. Sample subset: CD45RA+ positively selected. This TCR was recovered from a woman in her twenties or thirties in good health. CDR3 sequence reads: CASSLAPRDASRKNIQYF. CDR3 DNA sequence: TGTGCCAGCAGCTTAGCCCCCCGGGACGCGTCGCGCAAAAACATTCAGTACTTC.